A single sample gave rise to the 28 T cell receptor beta chains below, sequenced in a study of blood T cell repertoires in COVID-19. Repertoires were generated with immunoSEQ multiplex PCR, while TCRdb's copy carries only in-frame clones and drops some. Among over 100,000 clones, about four fifths were seen once, and the ten largest hold 9% to 15%. Sequenced material: peripheral blood. These receptors were collected from a woman aged 55-70 years with acute or convalescent COVID-19.

The chain has TRBV19 and TRBJ1-1; a possible D gene is TRBD1 (6 bases). Germline V gene sequence: CDR1 LNHDA, CDR2 SQIVND (reference sequence). V was trimmed by 4 bases and J by 2 bases, leaving 11 bases between them. This CDR3 is built from 14 residues. CDR3 DNA: TGTGCCAGTAGTAACGACAGGCTAAACACTGAAGCTTTCTTT. It translates to CASSNDRLNTEAFF.

The V call is TRBV24-1, the J call TRBJ2-1; the match to TRBD1 covers 9 bases. The CDR3 length is 15 residues. V lost 4 bases and J lost 10; bases outside the gene matches: 10. Germline CDR1 reads KGHDR; CDR2 reads SFDVKD. CDR3 sequence reads: CATSDPRDRDGEQFF. The CDR3 DNA reads TGTGCCACCAGTGACCCCCGGGACAGGGATGGCGAGCAGTTCTTC.

This chain connects TRBV5-4 to TRBJ2-3; tentative D call: TRBD2 (6 bases). Germline V CDR1 and CDR2: SGHNT, YYREEE (reference sequence). The CDR3 length is 17 residues. V was cut by 4 bases and J by 6 bases, with 24 bases left in between. This CDR3 reads CASSPVRAGSTGDTQYF. Here the CDR3 DNA reads TGTGCCAGCAGCCCTGTGAGGGCGGGATCCACAGGCGATACGCAGTATTTT.

The chain recombines TRBV2 with TRBJ2-7, with D perhaps TRBD1 (6 bases). The V and J ends lost 6 bases and 2 bases respectively, with 11 bases between them. CDR1 SNHLY and CDR2 FYNNEI come from the germline V gene. CDR3 length equals 13 residues. In nucleotides, the CDR3 is TGTGCCAGCAGGTCAGGGGTTGCCTACGAGCAGTACTTC. Its protein is CASRSGVAYEQYF.

The rearrangement links TRBV10-3 to TRBJ1-1; the match to TRBD1 covers 8 bases. The CDR3 covers 14 residues. Trimming removed 4 bases from V and 5 bases from J; junction bases left unmatched: 6. Germline CDR1 and CDR2: ENHRY and SYGVKD. CDR3 in DNA: TGTGCCATCAGTGCCTCAGGGGGCAGGACTGAAGCTTTCTTT. Translation: CAISASGGRTEAFF.

V usage is TRBV7-8 and J usage is TRBJ2-5, with 9 bases matching TRBD2. V gave up 5 bases and J gave up 2 bases; unmatched junction bases: 9. The CDR3 sequence is 16 residues long. The germline CDR1 and CDR2 sequences are SGHVS and FQNEAQ. In DNA, the CDR3 is TGTGCCAGCAGCCCGCGGGGGGGCGGCGGACAAGAGACCCAGTACTTC. It translates to CASSPRGGGGQETQYF.

Details on this clone: The junction departs from the called germline gene at one end, perhaps through a read error. The chain combines TRBV7-3 with TRBJ2-5; the D is unclear. The CDR3 loop spans 13 amino acids. The V gene's germline CDR1 is SGHTA and CDR2 FQGTGA. The CDR3, as DNA: TGTGCCAGCAGCTTAAGAGTTGAAGAGCCCCAGTACTTC. It yields the protein CASSLRVEEPQYF. Looking up the rest from reference TRBV7-3 and TRBJ2-5 gives the full variable domain: GAGVSQTPSNKVTEKGKYVELRCDPISGHTALYWYRQSLGQGPEFLIYFQGTGAADDSGLPNDRFFAVRPEGSVSTLKIQRTERGDSAVYLCASSLRVEEPQYFGPGTRLLVL.

This chain connects TRBV7-9 to TRBJ1-1; 7 bases are a match to TRBD1. This CDR3 has 17 residues. The V gene's germline CDR1 is SEHNR and CDR2 FQNEAQ (reference sequence). V lost 7 bases, J lost 0 bases, and 14 bases stayed unmatched. This CDR3 is CASMPGGGQTMNTEAFF. The CDR3 region has the DNA TGTGCCAGCATGCCGGGAGGGGGACAGACCATGAACACTGAAGCTTTCTTT. The whole variable domain, remainder taken from reference TRBV7-9 and TRBJ1-1, is DTGVSQNPRHKITKRGQNVTFRCDPISEHNRLYWYRQTLGQGPEFLTYFQNEAQLEKSRLLSDRFSAERPKGSFSTLEIQRTEQGDSAMYLCASMPGGGQTMNTEAFFGQGTRLTVV.

The chain links TRBV11-1 to TRBJ2-3; a possible D gene is TRBD2 (6 bases). The V gene's germline CDR1 is SGHAT and CDR2 FQDESV (reference sequence). The CDR3 has 15 residues. Between the trimmed V and J ends, which lost 4 bases and 2 bases, there was a span of 13 bases. The chain's CDR3 is CASSYKRVITDTQYF. The CDR3 DNA reads as TGTGCCAGCAGCTACAAGCGGGTGATCACAGATACGCAGTATTTT.

V usage is TRBV6-5 and J usage is TRBJ1-1, with D perhaps matching TRBD1 (5 bases). There are 13 residues in the CDR3. Trimming left V 10 bases short and J 0 bases short, with 12 bases between. In germline, CDR1 is MNHEY, CDR2 SVGAGI. CDR3: CATRQYLNTEAFF. CDR3 sequence (DNA): TGTGCCACCCGACAGTACTTGAACACTGAAGCTTTCTTT.

The V gene is TRBV7-9, the J gene TRBJ1-2; possible D gene TRBD1, 5 bases. Germline loops: CDR1 SEHNR, CDR2 FQNEAQ (reference sequence). The CDR3 is 14 residues long. V was shortened by 5 bases and J by 4 bases, with 14 bases between the two germline ends. The chain's CDR3 is CASSPPRGFYGYTF. The CDR3 DNA reads as TGTGCCAGCAGCCCCCCCCGGGGGTTCTATGGCTACACCTTC.

The chain recombines TRBV6-5 with TRBJ1-2; 7 bases match TRBD1. In germline, CDR1 is MNHEY, CDR2 SVGAGI. The CDR3 is 13 amino acids. Losses at the gene ends were 5 bases for V and 8 bases for J; bases not matched to a gene: 8. CDR3 loop: CASSRQGLIGYTF. The CDR3 DNA reads TGTGCCAGCAGTCGACAGGGATTGATAGGCTACACCTTC.

Written as DNA, the CDR3 is TGTGCCTGGATTTGGGGGGATGGCTACACCTTC. Its protein is CAWIWGDGYTF. V is TRBV30 and J is TRBJ1-2; weak D call: TRBD1 (5 bases). The germline V gene has CDR1 GTSNPN and CDR2 SVGIG (reference sequence). This CDR3 has 11 amino acids. Between the trimmed V and J ends, which lost 4 bases and 6 bases, there was a span of 9 bases.

The V gene is TRBV6-1, the J gene TRBJ2-1; TRBD1 aligns across 7 bases. The J segment lost 0 bases and the V segment lost 3 bases, leaving 5 bases of the junction unmatched. The germline CDR1 and CDR2 sequences are MNHNS and SASEGT. There are 16 residues in the CDR3. CDR3 sequence: CASSERTGHSYNEQFF. The CDR3 bases are TGTGCCAGCAGTGAGCGGACAGGCCACTCCTACAATGAGCAGTTCTTC.

This clone was found once. The chain combines TRBV5-4 with TRBJ1-4, with a possible D match to TRBD1 (6 bases). Trimming pared 4 bases from V and 13 bases from J, leaving 14 bases between. The germline V gene encodes CDR1 SGHNT and CDR2 YYREEE (reference sequence). This CDR3 is built from 12 residues. Written as DNA, the CDR3 is TGTGCCAGCAGCCTTAGGGAGGGGGGACTGTTTTTT. Protein product: CASSLREGGLFF.

The chain has TRBV7-6 and TRBJ2-3; 9 bases align to TRBD2. Trimming at V came to 0 bases and at J to 6 bases, leaving 7 bases not matched to a gene. This CDR3 has 16 residues. CDR1 and CDR2 from the germline V gene are SGHVS and FNYEAQ. In DNA, the CDR3 is TGTGCCAGCAGCTTAGCGCGGCTAGCGGGGACGGATACGCAGTATTTT. It is translated as CASSLARLAGTDTQYF.

The V gene is TRBV12-3 or TRBV12-4, the J gene TRBJ1-3; D gene unclear. CDR3 length equals 11 residues. The germline V and J ends were trimmed by 8 bases and 3 bases, with 5 bases remaining between them. This CDR3 reads CASQLGNTIYF. The DNA for the CDR3 is TGTGCCAGCCAACTTGGAAACACCATATATTTT.

CDR3 DNA: TGTGCCAGCAGCCTGACAGGCGGGAGGGATCAGCCCCAGCATTTT. It yields the protein CASSLTGGRDQPQHF. This sequence joins TRBV3-1 (or the pseudogene TRBV3-2) and TRBJ1-5; D possibly corresponds to TRBD1 (6 bases). Germline-derived CDR1 and CDR2 are LGHDT and YNNKEL (reference sequence). The V end was cut by 4 bases, the J end by 5 bases, with 15 bases between. The CDR3 consists of 15 residues.

The chain has TRBV6-5 and TRBJ2-2, with D perhaps matching TRBD2 (6 bases). This CDR3 region has 13 residues. Trimming left V 6 bases short and J 6 bases short, with 11 bases between. The germline CDR1 and CDR2 sequences are MNHEY and SVGAGI. This chain's CDR3 is CASRRLGAGELFF. Written as DNA, the CDR3 is TGTGCCAGCAGACGACTAGGGGCCGGGGAGCTGTTTTTT.

The genes are TRBV5-1 and TRBJ1-1; D unclear. Trimming removed 0 bases from V and 5 bases from J, with 20 bases in between. Germline CDR1 and CDR2: SGHRS and YFSETQ. CDR3 length equals 17 residues. As DNA, the CDR3 is TGCGCCAGCAGCTTGGGGGAGGGAGGCCCATCGGGGACTGAAGCTTTCTTT. Protein sequence: CASSLGEGGPSGTEAFF.

The V gene is TRBV5-4, the J gene TRBJ1-2, with 7 bases aligning to TRBD1. The CDR3 is 13 residues long. V trimming: 0 bases; J trimming: 4 bases; junction bases outside the gene matches: 0. Germline-derived CDR1 and CDR2 are SGHNT and YYREEE (reference sequence). The CDR3 sequence is CASSLEGAYGYTF. DNA of the CDR3: TGTGCCAGCAGCTTGGAGGGGGCCTATGGCTACACCTTC. Supplemented by reference TRBV5-4 and TRBJ1-2, the full variable domain reads ETGVTQSPTHLIKTRGQQVTLRCSSQSGHNTVSWYQQALGQGPQFIFQYYREEENGRGNFPPRFSGLQFPNYSSELNVNALELDDSALYLCASSLEGAYGYTFGSGTRLTVV.

The rearrangement joins TRBV6-5 to TRBJ1-5; D perhaps matches TRBD1 (6 bases). CDR1 is MNHEY and CDR2 is SVGAGI in the germline V gene. The CDR3 is 14 amino acids. Trimming shortened V by 10 bases and J by 2 bases, and 15 bases separated the two germline ends. The CDR3 is CATLPPGGNQPQHF. CDR3 DNA: TGTGCCACCCTACCTCCAGGGGGCAATCAGCCCCAGCATTTT.

The rearrangement uses TRBV4-1 and TRBJ1-4, with TRBD1 as a possible D gene (5 bases). Between the trimmed V and J ends, which lost 4 bases and 8 bases, there was a span of 11 bases. This CDR3 comprises 13 residues. Per germline, CDR1 MGHRA and CDR2 YSYEKL. The CDR3 reads CASSPTGDEKLFF. CDR3 DNA sequence: TGCGCCAGCAGCCCGACGGGGGACGAAAAACTGTTTTTT.

The chain is built from TRBV7-9 and TRBJ1-1; D ambiguous. CDR1 is SEHNR, CDR2 FQNEAQ, per germline (reference sequence). V lost 6 bases to trimming and J lost 6 bases, with 8 bases between them. The CDR3 is 11 residues long. CDR3 loop: CASRAGSEAFF. CDR3 DNA sequence: TGTGCCAGCAGGGCGGGCTCTGAAGCTTTCTTT.

V usage is TRBV7-9 and J usage is TRBJ2-1; perhaps TRBD1 as D (5 bases). Germline V gives CDR1 SEHNR, CDR2 FQNEAQ (reference sequence). V was cut by 5 bases and J by 5 bases, with 16 bases left in between. The length of the CDR3 is 15 residues. Here the CDR3 reads CASSRGAAENNEQFF. The DNA of the CDR3 is TGTGCCAGCAGCAGGGGCGCCGCGGAGAACAATGAGCAGTTCTTC.

This rearrangement joins TRBV19 to TRBJ1-6, with 9 bases identical to TRBD1. Unmatched junction bases numbered 6, after V lost 8 bases and J lost 4 bases. From germline, CDR1 is LNHDA and CDR2 SQIVND (reference sequence). The CDR3 totals 15 residues. The CDR3 sequence: CASGTGPYYNSPLHF. The CDR3 nucleotides are TGTGCCAGTGGGACAGGGCCATATTATAATTCACCCCTCCACTTT.

This rearrangement joins TRBV7-2 to TRBJ1-2, with TRBD1 identical over 8 bases. Germline trimming cut 2 bases from V and 10 bases from J; bases unmatched to any gene: 12. CDR3 length equals 15 residues. Germline assignment: CDR1 SGHTA and CDR2 FQGNSA. The CDR3 DNA reads as TGTGCCAGCAGCTTAAATCTCGGGCAGGGGGCTGCCTACACCTTC. As protein: CASSLNLGQGAAYTF.

With respect to this clone: The sample holds other DNA sequences that translate to the same CDR3. The J gene is TRBJ1-1, the V gene TRBV7-9; the D gene is possibly TRBD1 (6 bases). Germline loops: CDR1 SEHNR, CDR2 FQNEAQ (reference sequence). CDR3 size: 13 residues. Trimming left V 5 bases short and J 1 base short, with 8 bases between. The CDR3 loop reads CASSLQGNTEAFF. DNA of the CDR3: TGTGCCAGCAGCCTACAGGGGAACACTGAAGCTTTCTTT.